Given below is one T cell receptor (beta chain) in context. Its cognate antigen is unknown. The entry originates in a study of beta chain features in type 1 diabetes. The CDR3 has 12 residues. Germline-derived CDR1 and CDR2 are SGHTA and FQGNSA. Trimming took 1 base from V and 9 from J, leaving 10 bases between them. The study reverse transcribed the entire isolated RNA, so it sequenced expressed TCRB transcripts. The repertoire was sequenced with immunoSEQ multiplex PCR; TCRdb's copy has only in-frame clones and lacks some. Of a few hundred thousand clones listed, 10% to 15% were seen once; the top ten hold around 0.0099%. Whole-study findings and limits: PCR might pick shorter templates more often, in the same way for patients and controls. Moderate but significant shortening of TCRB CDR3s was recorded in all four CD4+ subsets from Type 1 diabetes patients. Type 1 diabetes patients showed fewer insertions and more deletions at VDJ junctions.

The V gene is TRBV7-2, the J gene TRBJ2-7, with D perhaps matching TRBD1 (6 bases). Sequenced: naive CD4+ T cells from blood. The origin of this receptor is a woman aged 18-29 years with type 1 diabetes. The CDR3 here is CASSLVGRGQYF. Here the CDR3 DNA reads TGTGCCAGCAGCTTAGTTGGCAGGGGGCAGTACTTC.